The 20 T cell receptor beta chains in this list originate from one sample, sequenced in a study of radiotherapy plus CTLA-4 blockade in lung cancer listed by TCRdb under 2018. The library was generated by the immunoSEQ multiplex PCR assay. Sourced from immuneACCESS, this table was stored by TCRdb with only in-frame sequences that have V and J called. A share of the clones is absent; for the studies checked, an unresolved V gene accounts for under half, and the remainder has no known explanation. Across this sample there are 130,000 or so clones, with 80% to 90% seen only once. 6.9% of the sample belongs to the ten largest clones. Sequenced material: peripheral blood, taken from a patient treated with radiotherapy plus ipilimumab. The receptors shown here come from a human donor with non-small cell lung cancer that progressed on radiotherapy plus ipilimumab.

This clone was seen a single time. J is TRBJ1-2 and V is TRBV27, with D possibly TRBD1 on 5 matching bases. V lost 2 bases and J lost 0, with 10 bases in between. The CDR3 contains 15 residues. Germline V gene data show CDR1 as MNHEY and CDR2 as SMNVEV (reference sequence). Here the CDR3 reads CASSLSGASNYGYTF. In DNA, the CDR3 is TGTGCCAGCAGTTTAAGCGGGGCATCTAACTATGGCTACACCTTC.

This clone was seen only once. The chain links TRBV7-8 to TRBJ2-3; D not certain. CDR3 length: 10 residues. CDR1 is SGHVS, CDR2 FQNEAQ, per germline. V was clipped by 5 bases and J by 3 bases, with 0 bases between them. Here the CDR3 reads CASSTDTQYF. The CDR3 DNA follows: TGTGCCAGCAGCACAGATACGCAGTATTTT.

This clone was detected once. The V call is TRBV4-1, the J call TRBJ1-4; D possibly corresponds to TRBD1 (5 bases). The CDR3 length is 16 residues. Germline CDR1 MGHRA, CDR2 YSYEKL. Deletions cut 4 bases from V and 8 bases from J, with 20 bases between. This chain's CDR3 is CASSPRVVPIGEKLFF. The CDR3 nucleotides are TGCGCCAGCAGCCCCAGGGTGGTGCCCATAGGGGAAAAACTGTTTTTT.

The chain has TRBV15 and TRBJ1-2; D possibly corresponds to TRBD1 (5 bases). The V end was cut by 0 bases, the J end by 7 bases, with 12 bases between. Germline V gene lookup returns CDR1 LNHNV and CDR2 YYDKDF (reference sequence). The CDR3 totals 14 residues. For the CDR3, the DNA is TGTGCCACCAGCAGAGACCGGGGGGTTATTGGCTACACCTTC. Amino acid sequence: CATSRDRGVIGYTF.

The V call is TRBV7-8, the J call TRBJ1-1; D is unresolved. Trimming took off 5 bases at V and 0 bases at J, with 16 bases between the two ends. The CDR3 is 16 residues long. The V gene's germline CDR1 is SGHVS and CDR2 FQNEAQ. CDR3 sequence: CASSPTTARMNTEAFF. CDR3 bases: TGTGCCAGCAGCCCAACAACGGCCCGTATGAACACTGAAGCTTTCTTT.

This clone was counted between two and nine times. The V and J genes are TRBV5-8 and TRBJ2-2, with D possibly TRBD1 on 5 matching bases. CDR1 SGHTS and CDR2 YDEGEE come from the germline V gene. The V end lost 1 base, the J end lost 3 bases, and 16 bases lay between the germline ends. The CDR3 covers 17 residues. The chain's CDR3 is CASSLYATIGDTGELFF. CDR3 sequence (DNA): TGTGCCAGCAGCTTGTACGCCACTATAGGGGACACCGGGGAGCTGTTTTTT.

The V gene is TRBV10-2, the J gene TRBJ1-1, with unresolved D. Germline CDR1 reads WSHSY; CDR2 reads SAAADI. V was clipped by 7 bases and J by 0 bases, with 9 bases between them. The CDR3 extends over 13 amino acids. In DNA, the CDR3 is TGCGCCAGCATCGACTCCCTGAACACTGAAGCTTTCTTT. Translated, it gives CASIDSLNTEAFF.

J is TRBJ2-7 and V is TRBV12-5; the D gene is possibly TRBD2 (5 bases). Between the trimmed V and J ends, which lost 2 bases and 3 bases, there was a span of 17 bases. Germline V lookup: CDR1 LGHNT, CDR2 FRNRAP. The CDR3 has 16 residues. CDR3 bases: TGTGCTAGTGGTTTGCCACGTAGCTTAGACTACTACGAGCAGTACTTC. It codes for CASGLPRSLDYYEQYF.

This clone is a singleton in its sample. The chain couples TRBV28 to TRBJ1-5; no firm D call. V was pared by 6 bases and J by 3 bases, with 15 bases between. The CDR3 is made up of 15 amino acids. Germline CDR1 and CDR2: MDHEN and SYDVKM. In DNA form, the CDR3 reads TGTGCCAGCAGGCCTCGCGCCAGCTACAATCAGCCCCAGCATTTT. Encoded protein: CASRPRASYNQPQHF. The full variable domain, in which reference TRBV28 and TRBJ1-5 provide the parts outside the CDR3, is DVKVTQSSRYLVKRTGEKVFLECVQDMDHENMFWYRQDPGLGLRLIYFSYDVKMKEKGDIPEGYSVSREKKERFSLILESASTNQTSMYLCASRPRASYNQPQHFGDGTRLSIL.

Comments on this clone: Different DNA sequences within this sample yield the same CDR3. The chain uses TRBV5-4 and TRBJ1-2, with TRBD1 matching over 8 bases. The junction had 7 bases not matched to a gene; V was cut back by 0 bases and J by 3 bases. The germline V gene encodes CDR1 SGHNT and CDR2 YYREEE (reference sequence). The CDR3 extends over 16 amino acids. In DNA form, the CDR3 reads TGTGCCAGCAGCTTGGCCGGATACAGGGGGGACTATGGCTACACCTTC. Translated, it gives CASSLAGYRGDYGYTF.

The chain recombines TRBV7-3 with TRBJ2-1; 7 nucleotides match TRBD2. This CDR3 spans 13 amino acids. CDR1 and CDR2 from the germline V gene are SGHTA and FQGTGA. J was trimmed by 6 bases and V by 5 bases; bases with no gene match: 4. The CDR3 region has the DNA TGTGCCAGCAGCATGACTAGCAGCAATGAGCAGTTCTTC. Its translation is CASSMTSSNEQFF.

The CDR3 reads CASSLRTPGANVLTF. The CDR3 DNA reads as TGTGCCAGCAGCCTCAGGACCCCTGGGGCCAACGTCCTGACTTTC. This chain joins TRBV5-4 and TRBJ2-6; D is undetermined. The V end lost 4 bases, the J end lost 2 bases, and 10 bases lay between the germline ends. The CDR3 has 15 amino acids. CDR1 is SGHNT, CDR2 YYREEE, per germline (reference sequence).

The chain couples TRBV30 to TRBJ1-4; D remains ambiguous. V gave up 4 bases and J gave up 0 bases, with 12 bases separating them. In germline, CDR1 is GTSNPN, CDR2 SVGIG (reference sequence). CDR3 size: 15 residues. The CDR3: CAWNIGSATNEKLFF. In DNA form, the CDR3 reads TGTGCCTGGAACATTGGATCTGCAACTAATGAAAAACTGTTTTTT.

This chain's CDR3 is CASSLYRGDEQFF. The CDR3 DNA sequence: TGTGCCAGCTCACTTTACAGGGGCGATGAGCAGTTCTTC. The chain is built from TRBV18 and TRBJ2-1; 7 bases are shared with TRBD1. The V and J ends lost 4 bases and 8 bases, in that order; junction bases with no gene match: 5. The CDR3 has 13 residues. CDR1 is KGHSH, CDR2 LQKENI, per germline.

For the CDR3, the DNA is TGCGCCAGCAGCTCTATCGACAGAAGCTACGAGCAGTACTTC. Translation: CASSSIDRSYEQYF. The chain carries TRBV5-1 and TRBJ2-5, with D maybe TRBD1 (5 bases). The J call is uncertain, as TRBJ2-7 better fits the DNA end. Germline V gene sequence: CDR1 SGHRS, CDR2 YFSETQ. The CDR3 contains 14 residues.

The chain carries TRBV25-1 and TRBJ1-5, with a weak D call TRBD1 (5 bases). CDR1 is MGHDK and CDR2 is SYGVNS in the germline V gene. Trimming shortened V by 10 bases and J by 5 bases, and 21 bases separated the two germline ends. The CDR3 spans 15 residues. CDR3: CANDGTQGRYQPQHF. CDR3 DNA: TGTGCCAACGACGGGACGCAGGGAAGGTATCAGCCCCAGCATTTT.

The chain links TRBV9 to TRBJ2-1; tentative D call: TRBD2 (5 bases). Trimming cost V 6 bases and J 3 bases, with 16 bases left between them. The CDR3 length is 15 residues. Per the germline V gene, CDR1 is SGDLS and CDR2 is YYNGEE. In nucleotides, the CDR3 is TGTGCCAGCACCGATGGCCCCGGGGTCTACAATGAGCAGTTCTTC. As protein: CASTDGPGVYNEQFF.

The DNA of the CDR3 is TGTGCCAGCAGCTCCCGACAGGGGCGCGATACGCAGTATTTT. It specifies CASSSRQGRDTQYF. V is TRBV11-2 and J is TRBJ2-3; 8 bases map to TRBD1. The germline V gene encodes CDR1 SGHAT and CDR2 FQNNGV. V trimming: 4 bases; J trimming: 6 bases; junction bases outside the gene matches: 6. The CDR3 covers 14 residues.

The chain combines TRBV15 with TRBJ2-4, with D tentatively TRBD2 (6 bases). This CDR3 region has 19 residues. CDR1 LNHNV and CDR2 YYDKDF come from the germline V gene (reference sequence). V was shortened by 3 bases and J by 0 bases, with 21 bases between the two germline ends. The DNA of the CDR3 is TGTGCCACCAGCAGGGGGCCTAGGCTAGCGCCAAGAGCCAAAAACATTCAGTACTTC. Amino acids: CATSRGPRLAPRAKNIQYF.

V and J are TRBV18 and TRBJ2-7, with a weak D call TRBD2 (6 bases). Trimming cost V 3 bases and J 6 bases, with 15 bases left between them. CDR1 KGHSH and CDR2 LQKENI come from the germline V gene. The CDR3 is made up of 14 amino acids. CDR3 in DNA: TGTGCCAGCTCACCGGGACTCAAGCCGAGCGAGCAGTACTTC. It codes for CASSPGLKPSEQYF.